The rows below give T cell receptor beta chains drawn from one sample of a study of blood T cell repertoires in COVID-19. Profiling relied on immunoSEQ multiplex PCR, and the TCRdb table lists in-frame clones only, not all of them. The table lists 100,000 to 150,000 clones, over 75% of them singletons. The sequencing sample was made of peripheral blood. These receptors all come from a woman between 65 and 79 years old with acute or convalescent COVID-19. The CDR3 runs from the conserved cysteine through the conserved F or W. Fields, in order: J gene, CDR3 length, V gene, CDR3 protein.

>TRBJ1-5|15|TRBV18
CASSPSTGSGQPQHF
>TRBJ1-1|13|TRBV6-4
CASSDVRGTEAFF
>TRBJ2-5|15|TRBV11-2
CASSLLTGGRETQYF
>TRBJ1-3|13|TRBV18
CASSRLLGDTIYF
>TRBJ2-2|15|TRBV5-4
CASSLGQKNTGELFF
>TRBJ2-1|13|TRBV19
CASSIRTRNEQFF
>TRBJ2-3|19|TRBV24-1
CATSDLTTAWPNSTDTQYF
>TRBJ1-2|13|TRBV27
CASSSRDFNGYTF
>TRBJ1-4|15|TRBV19
CASSKLTGGYEKLFF
>TRBJ2-4|11|TRBV12-3/TRBV12-4
CASSLGDIQYF
>TRBJ2-5|12|TRBV5-6
CASSLRYKAQYF
>TRBJ2-5|15|TRBV5-1
CASSSWLAGQETQYF
>TRBJ2-3|17|TRBV7-8
CASSQDNGGPSTDTQYF
>TRBJ1-2|16|TRBV4-2
CASSQTGSGYPGGYTF
>TRBJ1-2|19|TRBV6-2/TRBV6-3
CASSARDTGTDGPNYGYTF
>TRBJ1-4|18|TRBV19
CASSTGDTYFATNEKLFF
>TRBJ1-1|16|TRBV19
CASSTLTGAENTEAFF
>TRBJ1-4|13|TRBV19
CASKHGGFEKLFF
>TRBJ1-2|13|TRBV12-3/TRBV12-4
CASSPGGYYGYTF
>TRBJ2-3|14|TRBV18
CASSPGGAVDTQYF
>TRBJ1-2|15|TRBV5-6
CASSLISGEGYGYTF
>TRBJ2-7|14|TRBV5-4
CASSLRMGRDEQYF
>TRBJ1-5|16|TRBV19
CASSPGRGFSNQPQHF
>TRBJ2-3|15|TRBV7-9
CASSSLGDFTDTQYF
>TRBJ2-1|14|TRBV5-1
CASSLARQGSEQFF
>TRBJ1-1|12|TRBV18
CASSGTGGQAFF
>TRBJ2-1|16|TRBV27
CASSLTTSGGLRKQFF
>TRBJ2-6|16|TRBV10-3
CAISSGQGAGANVLTF
>TRBJ1-3|14|TRBV20-1
CSATDVPIGNTIYF
>TRBJ1-2|13|TRBV4-3
CASSPGQGYGYTF
>TRBJ2-2|17|TRBV23-1
CASSQTRQGSDTGELFF
>TRBJ1-1|13|TRBV18
CASSPQGNTEAFF